This T cell receptor (beta chain) was recovered during a study of cytomegalovirus exposure and HLA in healthy donors. Study results and limitations: In a later analysis, an Asian-associated ancestry cluster reportedly showed fewer N-insertions than the roughly 690-donor mean. The investigators catalogued 150 or so TCR beta chains as cytomegalovirus-associated.

Germline V gene lookup returns CDR1 SNHLY and CDR2 FYNNEI. CDR3 length equals 15 residues. With 6 bases clipped from V and 0 bases from J, the junction kept 5 bases outside the gene matches. PCR used 60 Vbeta primers and 13 Jbeta primers. Here immunoSEQ multiplex PCR was the method, and the copy in TCRdb shows in-frame clones only, minus some. The sample has 35,000 to 45,000 clones; the top ten hold approximately 6.3%. Remarks on this clone: Its target is unknown.

Sequenced: PBMCs. The receptor's source is a human donor in good health. V is TRBV2 and J is TRBJ1-2, with TRBD1 identical over 9 bases. This CDR3 is CASRWGTGSNYGYTF. DNA of the CDR3: TGTGCCAGCAGATGGGGGACAGGGTCTAACTATGGCTACACCTTC.